The 20 T cell receptor beta chains below all came from one sample that was sequenced in a study of cytomegalovirus exposure and HLA in healthy donors. The study ran its PCR with 60 Vbeta and 13 Jbeta primers. Produced via immunoSEQ multiplex PCR; TCRdb's table is partial and in-frame only. Among some 170,000 clones listed, 80% to 85% were seen once. Sample: PBMCs. The receptor set was obtained from a man aged 45 to 65 in good health and CMV-seropositive.

The rearrangement uses TRBV10-3 and TRBJ1-6, with D possibly being TRBD1 (6 bases). The V gene's germline CDR1 is ENHRY and CDR2 SYGVKD. The germline V and J ends were trimmed by 0 bases and 7 bases, with 13 bases remaining between them. This CDR3 spans 16 amino acids. CDR3 sequence (DNA): TGTGCCATCAGTGAGTCGATGGACAGTCGAAATTCACCCCTCCACTTT. It encodes CAISESMDSRNSPLHF.

The table lists this clone with a few counts. The J gene is TRBJ2-1, the V gene TRBV30; possible D gene TRBD2, 5 bases. Germline-derived CDR1 and CDR2 are GTSNPN and SVGIG (reference sequence). The CDR3 loop spans 10 amino acids. Trimming stripped 3 bases from V and 11 bases from J, with 8 bases between. The CDR3 DNA is TGTGCCTGGAGCAGCGGACAGCAGTTCTTC. Protein product: CAWSSGQQFF.

The chain is built from TRBV30 and TRBJ2-5; maybe TRBD1 (6 bases). The end of the DNA aligns better with TRBJ2-7, so the J call may be wrong. The germline V gene encodes CDR1 GTSNPN and CDR2 SVGIG (reference sequence). This CDR3 has 16 residues. DNA for the CDR3: TGTGCCTGGAGTGGTGGGGGACAAATAGACTCCTACGAGCAGTACTTC. This encodes CAWSGGGQIDSYEQYF.

The J gene is TRBJ2-7, the V gene TRBV11-2, with TRBD2 matching 9 bases. V was pared by 1 base and J by 3 bases, with 7 bases of the junction left unmatched. CDR3 length: 16 amino acids. Germline loops: CDR1 SGHAT, CDR2 FQNNGV. DNA of the CDR3: TGTGCCAGCAGCTTAGGCACCGAACTAGCGGGCTACGAGCAGTACTTC. This translates into CASSLGTELAGYEQYF.

The chain is built from TRBV9 and TRBJ2-5, with D perhaps matching TRBD2 (5 bases). The V end was cut by 3 bases, the J end by 7 bases, with 10 bases between. CDR1 is SGDLS and CDR2 is YYNGEE in the germline V gene. The CDR3 loop spans 12 amino acids. CDR3 sequence reads: CASSAVEGTQYF. The CDR3 DNA is TGTGCCAGCAGCGCCGTAGAGGGGACCCAGTACTTC. The variable domain in full, completed from reference TRBV9 and TRBJ2-5, reads DSGVTQTPKHLITATGQRVTLRCSPRSGDLSVYWYQQSLDQGLQFLIQYYNGEERAKGNILERFSAQQFPDLHSELNLSSLELGDSALYFCASSAVEGTQYFGPGTRLLVL.

V usage is TRBV9 and J usage is TRBJ2-5; maybe TRBD2 (5 bases). Trimming stripped 4 bases from V and 11 bases from J, with 18 bases between. CDR3 length equals 13 residues. CDR1 and CDR2 (germline): SGDLS, YYNGEE. This chain's CDR3 is CASSRDYIGEQYF. The CDR3, as DNA: TGTGCCAGCAGCCGAGACTATATCGGGGAGCAGTACTTC.

The chain recombines TRBV19 with TRBJ1-5; D unresolved. The germline V gene encodes CDR1 LNHDA and CDR2 SQIVND (reference sequence). The CDR3 sequence is 16 residues long. The V end was cut by 1 base, the J end by 1 base, with 11 bases between. As DNA, the CDR3 is TGTGCCAGTAGTATAGTATCTAGCGGGAGCAATCAGCCCCAGCATTTT. This gives the protein CASSIVSSGSNQPQHF.

The chain combines TRBV19 with TRBJ2-5; D is possibly TRBD2 (6 bases). The germline CDR1 and CDR2 sequences are LNHDA and SQIVND (reference sequence). The V end lost 4 bases, the J end lost 6 bases, and 15 bases lay between the germline ends. The CDR3 covers 14 residues. The CDR3 coding sequence is TGTGCCAGTAGTACCACTAGCAGCGGTAAGACCCAGTACTTC. Protein: CASSTTSSGKTQYF. The variable domain in full, completed from reference TRBV19 and TRBJ2-5, reads DGGITQSPKYLFRKEGQNVTLSCEQNLNHDAMYWYRQDPGQGLRLIYYSQIVNDFQKGDIAEGYSVSREKKESFPLTVTSAQKNPTAFYLCASSTTSSGKTQYFGPGTRLLVL.

This clone has a single count. Other DNA sequences in the same sample also yield this CDR3. The V and J genes are TRBV9 and TRBJ2-1; a possible D gene is TRBD2 (6 bases). Deletions cut 0 bases from V and 0 bases from J, with 7 bases between. Germline V gene data show CDR1 as SGDLS and CDR2 as YYNGEE. The CDR3 sequence is 15 residues long. The CDR3 here is CASSVVGGSYNEQFF. In DNA form, the CDR3 reads TGTGCCAGCAGCGTAGTGGGGGGCTCCTACAATGAGCAGTTCTTC.

The gene calls are TRBV28 and TRBJ2-2, with D tentatively TRBD2 (6 bases). Germline CDR1 reads MDHEN; CDR2 reads SYDVKM. The CDR3 has 15 amino acids. V shed 6 bases and J shed 4 bases, with 15 bases lying between them. In nucleotides, the CDR3 is TGTGCCAGCAGATCACTAGCCCTGGGCACCGGGGAGCTGTTTTTT. Amino acids: CASRSLALGTGELFF.

J is TRBJ2-5 and V is TRBV19; 8 nucleotides line up with TRBD2. Germline CDR1 is LNHDA and CDR2 is SQIVND (reference sequence). Trimming removed 5 bases from V and 1 base from J; junction bases left unmatched: 6. The CDR3 is made up of 15 amino acids. In nucleotides, the CDR3 is TGTGCCAGTAGTCCCGCAACTAGCGGCCAAGAGACCCAGTACTTC. Its protein is CASSPATSGQETQYF.

This chain links TRBV5-1 with TRBJ2-5, with a possible D match to TRBD2 (5 bases). Germline CDR1 SGHRS, CDR2 YFSETQ. The CDR3 sequence is 14 residues long. The V and J ends lost 2 bases and 3 bases respectively, with 11 bases between them. CDR3: CASSLRIGKETQYF. CDR3 bases: TGCGCCAGCAGCTTACGCATCGGGAAAGAGACCCAGTACTTC.

The chain uses TRBV28 and TRBJ1-6; D ambiguous. The length of the CDR3 is 16 residues. The V end lost 2 bases, the J end lost 0 bases, and 8 bases lay between the germline ends. Germline CDR1 reads MDHEN; CDR2 reads SYDVKM. The CDR3 loop is CASSLPPSSYNSPLHF. The CDR3 nucleotides are TGTGCCAGCAGTTTACCGCCGAGCTCCTATAATTCACCCCTCCACTTT.

The rearrangement uses TRBV6-5 and TRBJ2-7; 9 positions match TRBD2. The germline gives CDR1 MNHEY, CDR2 SVGAGI. This CDR3 spans 13 amino acids. Losses at the gene ends were 6 bases for V and 2 bases for J; bases not matched to a gene: 2. The CDR3 DNA sequence: TGTGCCAGCAGAGAGCGGGGGGCCTACGAGCAGTACTTC. Protein: CASRERGAYEQYF.

This clone was counted only a few times. J is TRBJ2-5 and V is TRBV5-4; possible D gene TRBD2, 6 bases. The CDR3 loop spans 16 amino acids. CDR1 is SGHNT, CDR2 YYREEE, per germline (reference sequence). Deletions cut 0 bases from V and 2 bases from J, with 14 bases between. The CDR3 DNA is TGTGCCAGCAGCTTGGCGCTGGCGGGGCTACAAGAGACCCAGTACTTC. Its translation: CASSLALAGLQETQYF.

J is TRBJ1-4 and V is TRBV5-8, with 9 positions matching TRBD1. Trimming took 4 bases from V and 3 from J; bases not matched to a gene: 10. The germline CDR1 and CDR2 sequences are SGHTS and YDEGEE. The CDR3 is 17 residues long. Here the CDR3 DNA reads TGTGCCAGCAGCCCGGGACAGGGAGGTGGAGCTAATGAAAAACTGTTTTTT. Translating it yields CASSPGQGGGANEKLFF.

The chain couples TRBV7-9 to TRBJ2-2, with TRBD1 as a possible D gene (6 bases). Germline CDR1 reads SEHNR; CDR2 reads FQNEAQ (reference sequence). Trimming removed 3 bases from V and 5 bases from J, with 10 bases in between. The CDR3 is 14 amino acids. The CDR3 region is CASSFSQGTGELFF. Written as DNA, the CDR3 is TGTGCCAGCAGCTTCTCACAGGGTACCGGGGAGCTGTTTTTT. The full variable domain, in which reference TRBV7-9 and TRBJ2-2 provide the parts outside the CDR3, is DTGVSQNPRHKITKRGQNVTFRCDPISEHNRLYWYRQTLGQGPEFLTYFQNEAQLEKSRLLSDRFSAERPKGSFSTLEIQRTEQGDSAMYLCASSFSQGTGELFFGEGSRLTVL.

J is TRBJ2-5 and V is TRBV9; perhaps TRBD2 as D (6 bases). There are 13 residues in the CDR3. CDR1 and CDR2 (germline): SGDLS, YYNGEE. Trimming left V 7 bases short and J 2 bases short, with 12 bases between. The CDR3 sequence: CASGRDLQETQYF. The CDR3 coding sequence is TGTGCCAGCGGGCGGGACTTACAAGAGACCCAGTACTTC.

This clone was observed a few times. The chain employs TRBV10-3 and TRBJ1-3; D gene uncertain. V was pared by 9 bases and J by 0 bases, with 12 bases between. The CDR3 is 14 amino acids. Germline CDR1 reads ENHRY; CDR2 reads SYGVKD. DNA for the CDR3: TGTGCCATTTCACGGGAATCCTCTGGAAACACCATATATTTT. It is translated as CAISRESSGNTIYF.

This clone appeared once. The chain carries TRBV19 and TRBJ1-1, with 8 bases that match TRBD1. The germline CDR1 and CDR2 sequences are LNHDA and SQIVND (reference sequence). V lost 3 bases to trimming and J lost 6 bases; unmatched junction nucleotides: 6. The CDR3 is 14 amino acids. The CDR3 nucleotides are TGTGCCAGTAGTATGGACAGGGCATTAGCTGAAGCTTTCTTT. This codes for CASSMDRALAEAFF.